This is a list of T cell receptor beta chains from one sample in a study of cytomegalovirus exposure and HLA in healthy donors. Data came from immunoSEQ multiplex PCR; TCRdb stores just in-frame clones and leaves some out. Of some 100,000 clones in the sample, about 79% were seen once. What was sequenced was PBMCs. The receptors were gathered from a woman aged 18-29 years in good health and CMV-seronegative. CDR3s include the opening cysteine and the closing phenylalanine or tryptophan. D genes are given only for firm matches. Clone size is shown for a subset of rows, as once, few, many or a class of expanded clone.

V,size,J,D,DNA,CDR3
TRBV9,.,TRBJ1-2,TRBD1,TGTGCCAGCAGCGTAGCTTCGGGTGAGGGGGCTAAGGGCTACACCTTC,CASSVASGEGAKGYTF
TRBV6-6,.,TRBJ2-7,TRBD1,TGTGCCAGCAGGACCGGGACAGCGAACTCCTACGAGCAGTACTTC,CASRTGTANSYEQYF
TRBV7-9,.,TRBJ2-3,.,TGTGCCAGCAGCTTGCAGAGCACAGATACGCAGTATTTT,CASSLQSTDTQYF
TRBV6-4,.,TRBJ2-3,TRBD1,TGTGCCAGCAGCCGGACAGGGGGTACAGATACGCAGTATTTT,CASSRTGGTDTQYF
TRBV6-5,.,TRBJ1-5,.,TGTGCCAGCAGTTACCGACAAGCCAATCAGCCCCAGCATTTT,CASSYRQANQPQHF
TRBV6-5,.,TRBJ2-3,TRBD2,TGTGCCAGCAGTGCGGGACTAGCGGCAGATACGCAGTATTTT,CASSAGLAADTQYF
TRBV28,.,TRBJ2-3,.,TGTGCCAGCAGTTTAAGTTGGGGCTTGGGGTCAGATACGCAGTATTTT,CASSLSWGLGSDTQYF
TRBV28,.,TRBJ2-6,TRBD1,TGTGCCAGCAGTCCGGACAGGGCTGGGGCCAACGTCCTGACTTTC,CASSPDRAGANVLTF
TRBV10-2,.,TRBJ1-2,.,TGCGCCAGCAGTGAGACAGAGGGCGCTCGCTATGGCTACACCTTC,CASSETEGARYGYTF
TRBV28,.,TRBJ2-1,.,TGTGCCAGCAGTTTATTAACAGGAGCGGGCAATGAGCAGTTCTTC,CASSLLTGAGNEQFF
TRBV27,.,TRBJ2-2,.,TGTGCCAGCAAAACGATGGACAGAAGATACACCGGGGAGCTGTTTTTT,CASKTMDRRYTGELFF
TRBV5-1,.,TRBJ1-3,TRBD1,TGCGCCAGCAGCTCCGGACAGGAGTTCTCTGGAAACACCATATATTTT,CASSSGQEFSGNTIYF
TRBV7-2,.,TRBJ2-3,.,TGTGCCAGCAGCTTCGGGGGCACAGATACGCAGTATTTT,CASSFGGTDTQYF
TRBV7-9,.,TRBJ2-5,TRBD2,TGTGCCAGCAGCCTAGCGGGAGTACAAGAGACCCAGTACTTC,CASSLAGVQETQYF
TRBV9,.,TRBJ2-5,.,TGTGCCAGCAGCGTAGGCGGGGAGCCTGCCAGAGAGACCCAGTACTTC,CASSVGGEPARETQYF
TRBV29-1,few,TRBJ2-3,TRBD2,TGCAGCGTCCGACCAGGGACTAGCGGGGATACGCAGTATTTT,CSVRPGTSGDTQYF
TRBV7-6,.,TRBJ2-5,.,TGTGCCAGCAGCCTCGGGAACCAAGAGACCCAGTACTTC,CASSLGNQETQYF
TRBV4-3,.,TRBJ1-4,.,TGCGCCAGCAGCCAAGTGGGACTTGCTAATGAAAAACTGTTTTTT,CASSQVGLANEKLFF
TRBV7-2,.,TRBJ2-3,TRBD1,TGTGCCAGCAGCCCCCGACAGGGGGTAAACACAGATACGCAGTATTTT,CASSPRQGVNTDTQYF
TRBV9,.,TRBJ1-3,.,TGTGCCAGCAGCGTAGACAGGGCTGGAAACACCATATATTTT,CASSVDRAGNTIYF
TRBV6-5,few,TRBJ1-3,.,TGTGCCAGCAGTTACTTGGGGAGCTCTGGAAACACCATATATTTT,CASSYLGSSGNTIYF
TRBV6-1,few,TRBJ2-7,TRBD1,TGTGCCAGCAGTTCTGAAGCGACAGGGGGGTACGAGCAGTACTTC,CASSSEATGGYEQYF
TRBV12-5,.,TRBJ2-7,TRBD2,TGTGCTAGTGGTTTGGGAAAGCTAGCGGACCACTCCTACGAGCAGTACTTC,CASGLGKLADHSYEQYF
TRBV12-2,.,TRBJ1-5,.,TGTGCAAGTCGCTTAGGGGGGGGCAATCAGCCCCAGCATTTT,CASRLGGGNQPQHF
TRBV28,.,TRBJ2-7,.,TGTGCCAGCCAATCAGGGCCCACCTACGAGCAGTACTTC,CASQSGPTYEQYF
TRBV6-5,.,TRBJ1-2,.,TGTGCCAGCAGTACCTTGGACAGAAATGGCTACACCTTC,CASSTLDRNGYTF
TRBV9,.,TRBJ2-1,TRBD2,TGTGCCAGCAGCCACCGTCGAGGGGCGGGAGTGGGGTTTTACAATGAGCAGTTCTTC,CASSHRRGAGVGFYNEQFF